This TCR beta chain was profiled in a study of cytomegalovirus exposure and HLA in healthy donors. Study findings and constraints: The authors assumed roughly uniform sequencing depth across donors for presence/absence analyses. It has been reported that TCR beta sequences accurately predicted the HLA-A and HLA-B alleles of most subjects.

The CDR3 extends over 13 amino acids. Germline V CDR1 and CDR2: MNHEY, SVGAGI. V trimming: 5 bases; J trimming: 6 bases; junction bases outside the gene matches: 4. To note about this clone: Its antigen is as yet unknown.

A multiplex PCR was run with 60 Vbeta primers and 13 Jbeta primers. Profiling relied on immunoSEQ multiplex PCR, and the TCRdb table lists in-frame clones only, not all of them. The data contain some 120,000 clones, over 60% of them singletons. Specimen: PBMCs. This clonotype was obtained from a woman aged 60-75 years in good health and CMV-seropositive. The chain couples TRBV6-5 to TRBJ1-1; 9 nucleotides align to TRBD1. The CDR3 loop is CASSRDRVSEAFF. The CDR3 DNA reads TGTGCCAGCAGTCGGGACAGGGTCTCTGAAGCTTTCTTT.